Below, 8 T cell receptor beta chains from the same sample are listed, as sequenced in a study of T cell responses to AZD1222 COVID-19 vaccine (dated by TCRdb to the early 2020s). Library generation was performed with the immunoSEQ multiplex PCR assay. Drawn from immuneACCESS, this table holds only the in-frame rearrangements with V and J called that TCRdb kept. Clones are partly lost; checked studies trace under half to an unresolved V gene and leave the rest unexplained. The sample records about 81,000 clones, around 84% of which are singletons. The ten largest clones take up 5.6% of the sample. The time point label for this specimen denotes: about 28 days (+/-7) after the second vaccine dose. Here the sequenced sample was peripheral blood, taken 28 days after the second AZD1222 dose. These receptors were collected from an adult who received the AZD1222 COVID-19 vaccine.

The chain employs TRBV4-2 and TRBJ1-2, with 11 bases aligning to TRBD1. CDR1 and CDR2 from the germline V gene are LGHNA and YNFKEQ. Trimming removed 1 base from V and 8 bases from J; junction bases left unmatched: 9. This CDR3 has 16 residues. CDR3 in DNA: TGTGCCAGCAGCCAAGCGGGACAGGGGGTAGGTCGAGGCTACACCTTC. It yields the protein CASSQAGQGVGRGYTF.

The chain uses TRBV6-5 and TRBJ2-2, with D maybe TRBD2 (5 bases). The germline CDR1 and CDR2 sequences are MNHEY and SVGAGI. CDR3 size: 15 residues. The CDR3 reads CAHEGRLGNTGELFF. DNA of the CDR3: TGTGCTCACGAGGGCCGGCTGGGGAACACCGGGGAGCTGTTTTTT.

This chain connects TRBV7-9 to TRBJ2-7; 10 bases agree with TRBD2. This CDR3 is 13 amino acids long. Germline CDR1 and CDR2: SEHNR and FQNEAQ (reference sequence). After removal of 7 bases from V and 4 bases from J, the junction contained 4 bases not matched to a gene. The CDR3 bases are TGTGCCAGCACGGAGACTAGCGGGTACGAGCAGTACTTC. Translation: CASTETSGYEQYF. The complete variable domain, with remaining parts taken from reference TRBV7-9 and TRBJ2-7, reads DTGVSQNPRHKITKRGQNVTFRCDPISEHNRLYWYRQTLGQGPEFLTYFQNEAQLEKSRLLSDRFSAERPKGSFSTLEIQRTEQGDSAMYLCASTETSGYEQYFGPGTRLTVT.

CDR3 DNA sequence: TGTGCCAGCAGTTTACAGGGGGCCTATGGCTACACCTTC. Translating gives CASSLQGAYGYTF. The V and J genes are TRBV28 and TRBJ1-2; 8 positions agree with TRBD1. This CDR3 region has 13 residues. Germline V gene sequence: CDR1 MDHEN, CDR2 SYDVKM. Trimming at V came to 2 bases and at J to 4 bases, leaving 0 bases not matched to a gene.

V is TRBV28 and J is TRBJ2-7; 9 nucleotides line up with TRBD2. Germline V CDR1 and CDR2: MDHEN, SYDVKM. J was trimmed by 6 bases and V by 2 bases; bases with no gene match: 8. This CDR3 comprises 15 residues. For the CDR3, the DNA is TGTGCCAGCAGTTTAGGCGGGGGGGTATATTCCGAGCAGTACTTC. Amino acid sequence: CASSLGGGVYSEQYF.

This chain links TRBV24-1 with TRBJ2-3; D is possibly TRBD2 (5 bases). The CDR3 loop spans 14 amino acids. Germline values: CDR1 KGHDR, CDR2 SFDVKD. Trimming cost V 5 bases and J 2 bases, with 10 bases left between them. The CDR3 DNA is TGTGCCACCAGTGGCCCGGAGGACACAGATACGCAGTATTTT. Translated: CATSGPEDTDTQYF.

This clone occurred once. The chain has TRBV15 and TRBJ2-1; TRBD2 matches at 8 bases. This CDR3 region has 18 residues. The J segment lost 0 bases and the V segment lost 1 base, leaving 8 bases of the junction unmatched. Looked up from germline, CDR1 is LNHNV and CDR2 is YYDKDF (reference sequence). CDR3 protein: CATSRGGSGASSYNEQFF. CDR3 bases: TGTGCCACCAGCAGAGGGGGTAGCGGGGCTAGCTCCTACAATGAGCAGTTCTTC.

The genes are TRBV15 and TRBJ2-4, with D tentatively TRBD1 (6 bases). This CDR3 has 15 amino acids. Deletions cut 3 bases from V and 0 bases from J, with 9 bases between. The germline gives CDR1 LNHNV, CDR2 YYDKDF (reference sequence). The CDR3 DNA is TGTGCCACCAGCAGGGAAGGGGGAGCCAAAAACATTCAGTACTTC. It yields the protein CATSREGGAKNIQYF.